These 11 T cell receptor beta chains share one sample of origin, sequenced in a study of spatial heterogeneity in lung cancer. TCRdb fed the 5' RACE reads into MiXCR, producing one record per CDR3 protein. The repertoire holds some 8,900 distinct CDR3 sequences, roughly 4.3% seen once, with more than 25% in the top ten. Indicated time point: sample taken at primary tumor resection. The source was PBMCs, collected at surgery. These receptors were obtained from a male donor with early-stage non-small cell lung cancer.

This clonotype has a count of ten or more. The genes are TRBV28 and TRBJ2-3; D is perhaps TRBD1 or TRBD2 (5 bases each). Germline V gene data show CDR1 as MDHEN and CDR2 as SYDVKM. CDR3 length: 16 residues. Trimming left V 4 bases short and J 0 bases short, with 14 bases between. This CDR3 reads CASSSPRGGSTDTQYF. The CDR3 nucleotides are TGTGCCAGCAGTTCCCCCCGGGGCGGTAGCACAGATACGCAGTATTTT. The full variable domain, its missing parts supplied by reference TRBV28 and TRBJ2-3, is DVKVTQSSRYLVKRTGEKVFLECVQDMDHENMFWYRQDPGLGLRLIYFSYDVKMKEKGDIPEGYSVSREKKERFSLILESASTNQTSMYLCASSSPRGGSTDTQYFGPGTRLTVL.

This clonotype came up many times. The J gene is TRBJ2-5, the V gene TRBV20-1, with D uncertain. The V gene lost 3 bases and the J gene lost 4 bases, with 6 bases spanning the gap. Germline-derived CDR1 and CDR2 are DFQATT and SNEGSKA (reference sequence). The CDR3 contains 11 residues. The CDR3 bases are TGCAGTGCTAGTTCCGTAGAGACCCAGTACTTC. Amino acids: CSASSVETQYF.

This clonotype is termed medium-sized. In DNA form, the CDR3 reads TGCAGTGCGACCGGGACATACTCCTACAATGAGCAGTTCTTC. This sequence encodes CSATGTYSYNEQFF. The chain employs TRBV20-1 and TRBJ2-1; D may be TRBD1 (6 bases). Germline V CDR1 and CDR2: DFQATT, SNEGSKA (reference sequence). V dropped 6 bases and J dropped 0 bases, with 12 bases sitting between them. The CDR3 is made up of 14 amino acids.

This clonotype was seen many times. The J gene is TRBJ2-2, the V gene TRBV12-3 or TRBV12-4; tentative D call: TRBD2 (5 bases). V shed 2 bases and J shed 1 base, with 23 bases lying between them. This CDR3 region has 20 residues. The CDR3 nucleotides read TGTGCCAGCAGTTTATTTAAGGGTGTTGCGAACCGGGGGAACACCGGGGAGCTGTTTTTT. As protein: CASSLFKGVANRGNTGELFF.

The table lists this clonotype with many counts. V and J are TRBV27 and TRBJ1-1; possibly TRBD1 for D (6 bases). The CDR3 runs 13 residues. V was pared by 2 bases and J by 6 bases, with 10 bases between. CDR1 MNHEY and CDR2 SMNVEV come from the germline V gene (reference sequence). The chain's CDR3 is CASSLLRQAEAFF. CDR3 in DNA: TGTGCCAGCAGTTTACTCAGACAGGCTGAAGCTTTCTTT.

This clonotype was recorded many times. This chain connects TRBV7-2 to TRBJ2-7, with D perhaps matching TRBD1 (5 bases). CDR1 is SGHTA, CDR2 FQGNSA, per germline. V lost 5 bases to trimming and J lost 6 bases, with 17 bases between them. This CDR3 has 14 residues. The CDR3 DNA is TGTGCCAGCAGCCCCAACCCAGGGCCGGGCGAGCAGTACTTC. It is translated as CASSPNPGPGEQYF.

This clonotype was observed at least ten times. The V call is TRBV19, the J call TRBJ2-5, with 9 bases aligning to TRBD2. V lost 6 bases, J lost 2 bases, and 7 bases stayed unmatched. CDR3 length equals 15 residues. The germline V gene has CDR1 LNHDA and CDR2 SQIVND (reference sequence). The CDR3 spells CASRKLAGEQETQYF. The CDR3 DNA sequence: TGTGCCAGTAGAAAGTTAGCGGGGGAACAAGAGACCCAGTACTTC.

For the CDR3, the DNA is TGTGCCAGCAGCGGGACAGTGTACAATGAGCAGTTCTTC. Encoded protein: CASSGTVYNEQFF. V is TRBV7-2 and J is TRBJ2-1; 7 bases map to TRBD1. The CDR3 has 13 amino acids. Germline loops: CDR1 SGHTA, CDR2 FQGNSA. Trimming removed 5 bases from V and 4 bases from J; junction bases left unmatched: 2.

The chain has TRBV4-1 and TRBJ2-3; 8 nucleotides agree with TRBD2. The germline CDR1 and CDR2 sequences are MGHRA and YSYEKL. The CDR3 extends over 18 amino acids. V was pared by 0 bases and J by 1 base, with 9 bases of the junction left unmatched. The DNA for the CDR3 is TGCGCCAGCAGCCAAGATTCGGGCGCGGGGGGACGCACAGATACGCAGTATTTT. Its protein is CASSQDSGAGGRTDTQYF.

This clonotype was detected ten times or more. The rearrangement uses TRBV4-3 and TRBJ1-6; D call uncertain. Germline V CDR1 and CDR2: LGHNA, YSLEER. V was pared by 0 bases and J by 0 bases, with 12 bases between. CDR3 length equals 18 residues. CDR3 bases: TGCGCCAGCAGCCAAGAAGAACGGACCAGCTCCTATAATTCACCCCTCCACTTT. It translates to CASSQEERTSSYNSPLHF.

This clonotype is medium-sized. The CDR3 nucleotides are TGTGCCAGCAGCTTAGGACAGCCAGAAAACTATGGCTACACCTTC. It codes for CASSLGQPENYGYTF. The chain links TRBV7-8 to TRBJ1-2; tentatively, D is TRBD1 (5 bases). The CDR3 totals 15 residues. Germline CDR1 SGHVS, CDR2 FQNEAQ. V lost 1 base, J lost 2 bases, and 11 bases lay in between.